This TCR beta chain came from a study of spatial heterogeneity in lung cancer. With 0 bases removed from V and 4 bases from J, the gap between germline ends came to 14 bases. Germline V CDR1 and CDR2: SGHAT, FQNNGV. CDR3 length: 16 amino acids. Time point: sample taken at primary tumor resection. The sequenced material consisted of unsorted whole RNA from tumor, nontumor lung or frozen PBMC. As concerns this clonotype: Its target is unknown. This beta chain represents an off-target read in a library built for alpha chains; its size is of limited meaning.

Individual TCR cDNA molecules each bore their own unique molecular identifier. One entry per CDR3 protein results from TCRdb running MiXCR on the 5' RACE reads. The sample lists more than 10,000 distinct CDR3 sequences; more than 5% were seen once. Study-level results: Tumor mutation counts were tracked by expanded intratumoral alpha and beta TCR counts.

The sequencing used lung tumor tissue, collected at surgery. The chain has TRBV11-2 and TRBJ2-3; D could derive from TRBD1 or TRBD2 (5 bases each). The receptor's source is a female donor with early-stage non-small cell lung cancer. The CDR3 DNA follows: TGTGCCAGCAGCTTAGAGGGTCCTAGGGGACCAGATACGCAGTATTTT. It specifies CASSLEGPRGPDTQYF.